These 20 T cell receptor beta chains were all obtained from the same sample, sequenced in a study of blood T cells in healthy people across ages (dated by TCRdb to the mid-2010s). The method was 5' RACE. TCRdb shows the sequencer as Illumina HiSeq 2500. A second PCR of about 6 to 11 cycles was performed with a sample-barcoded 5' primer and a J-beta primer mix. TCRdb itself trimmed the public reads at Q25 with fastp, ran MiXCR and retained productive beta chains. Rows with one shared CDR3 protein collapse into an entry with the most common genes and DNA. In all, the sample holds 800,000 to 950,000 distinct CDR3 sequences, and under 35% of those were seen once. Together, the top ten hold roughly 10% of the sample. This same sample was also part of a study on T cells of mothers and their children.

The sequenced material came from blood. The receptor source for this set is a woman in her thirties or forties in good health.

The table lists this clonotype with many counts. The chain is built from TRBV5-1 and TRBJ2-7; 10 bases align to TRBD2. Trimming removed 4 bases from V and 7 bases from J; junction bases left unmatched: 11. Per the germline V gene, CDR1 is SGHRS and CDR2 is YFSETQ. There are 15 residues in the CDR3. The CDR3 protein is CASSRSGGDHLEQYF. Here the CDR3 DNA reads TGCGCCAGCAGCCGGAGCGGGGGGGATCATTTGGAGCAGTACTTC.

Points on this clonotype: A junction end diverges from the germline sequence, so it may reflect a read error. The rearrangement uses TRBV5-1 and TRBJ1-1; D not certain. The CDR3 spans 17 residues. The V gene's germline CDR1 is SGHRS and CDR2 YFSETQ. The CDR3 here is CASSLGRLELLNAEAFF. The CDR3, as DNA: TGCGCCAGCAGCTTGGGCCGGTTGGAGCTCTTGAACGCTGAAGCTTTCTTT.

As regards this clonotype: This may be a read error, as it is one base from a much larger clone. This chain uses TRBV4-3 with TRBJ2-7; no definite D call. This CDR3 is built from 13 residues. From germline, CDR1 is LGHNA and CDR2 YSLEER. The CDR3, as DNA: TGCGCCAGCAACCAAGATCTTACCCACGAGCAGTACTTC. Translated: CASNQDLTHEQYF.

The chain recombines TRBV5-1 with TRBJ2-5, with a possible D match to TRBD2 (6 bases). CDR1 is SGHRS, CDR2 YFSETQ, per germline. Trimming removed 3 bases from V and 0 bases from J, with 15 bases in between. The CDR3 consists of 16 residues. CDR3 protein: CASSWRGYSNQETQYF. The CDR3 DNA reads TGCGCCAGCAGCTGGCGGGGATACTCCAACCAAGAGACCCAGTACTTC.

This clonotype showed up many times. The rearrangement uses TRBV29-1 and TRBJ2-5; tentative D call: TRBD1 (6 bases). Germline V gene lookup returns CDR1 SQVTM and CDR2 ANQGSEA. The V and J ends lost 5 bases and 5 bases respectively, with 18 bases between them. There are 14 residues in the CDR3. The CDR3 sequence: CSVFRSGVRETQYF. The DNA for the CDR3 is TGCAGCGTTTTTAGGTCAGGGGTTCGGGAGACCCAGTACTTC. Filled out from reference TRBV29-1 and TRBJ2-5, the complete variable domain reads SAVISQKPSRDICQRGTSLTIQCQVDSQVTMMFWYRQQPGQSLTLIATANQGSEATYESGFVIDKFPISRPNLTFSTLTVSNMSPEDSSIYLCSVFRSGVRETQYFGPGTRLLVL.

V usage is TRBV12-3 or TRBV12-4 and J usage is TRBJ2-7; D gene ambiguous. Deletions cut 7 bases from V and 6 bases from J, with 16 bases between. The CDR3 length is 13 residues. The CDR3 reads CASTPTVRGEQYF. CDR3 bases: TGTGCCAGCACTCCAACCGTTCGCGGCGAGCAGTACTTC.

Comments on this clonotype: One base away lies a much larger clone, so this may be a sequencing read error. This chain's CDR3 is CASRSLNSGETQYF. For the CDR3, the DNA is TGTGCCAGCAGGTCGTTGAACAGTGGAGAGACCCAGTACTTC. The chain has TRBV28 and TRBJ2-5; D not resolved. The CDR3 length is 14 residues. Germline CDR1 reads MDHEN; CDR2 reads SYDVKM. Trimming removed 6 bases at V and 4 bases at J, with 15 bases between. Looking up the rest from reference TRBV28 and TRBJ2-5 gives the full variable domain: DVKVTQSSRYLVKRTGEKVFLECVQDMDHENMFWYRQDPGLGLRLIYFSYDVKMKEKGDIPEGYSVSREKKERFSLILESASTNQTSMYLCASRSLNSGETQYFGPGTRLLVL.

This clonotype was seen ten or more times. This chain joins TRBV28 and TRBJ1-5, with D tentatively TRBD1 (5 bases). V lost 8 bases to trimming and J lost 3 bases, with 17 bases between them. CDR1 and CDR2 (germline): MDHEN, SYDVKM. The CDR3 is 15 residues long. Here the CDR3 DNA reads TGTGCCAGCTCCCCCGACAGAAGACTCAATCAGCCCCAGCATTTT. This translates into CASSPDRRLNQPQHF.

This clonotype occurred a few times. The V call is TRBV20-1, the J call TRBJ1-6; D gene ambiguous. Germline lookup yields CDR1 DFQATT and CDR2 SNEGSKA (reference sequence). Trimming pared 0 bases from V and 0 bases from J, leaving 6 bases between. The CDR3 has 15 residues. The CDR3 DNA reads TGCAGTGCTAGAGATCAGACCTCCTATAATTCACCCCTCCACTTT. This translates into CSARDQTSYNSPLHF.

The V gene is TRBV5-1, the J gene TRBJ1-1; 9 nucleotides align to TRBD1. The CDR3 is made up of 15 amino acids. Germline V gene sequence: CDR1 SGHRS, CDR2 YFSETQ. V was clipped by 0 bases and J by 10 bases; unmatched bases: 10. The CDR3, as DNA: TGCGCCAGCAGCTTGGGGGACAGGGAAGAACCGCGAGCTTTCTTT. Translating gives CASSLGDREEPRAFF.

This chain links TRBV7-2 with TRBJ1-6; the D is unclear. CDR1 is SGHTA, CDR2 FQGNSA, per germline. The ends were cut back, 1 base at V and 5 bases at J, with 9 bases in the middle. CDR3 length: 15 amino acids. CDR3: CASSLEARDNSPLHF. The CDR3 DNA reads TGTGCCAGCAGCTTAGAGGCACGCGATAATTCACCCCTCCACTTT. The entire variable domain, with the rest obtained from reference TRBV7-2 and TRBJ1-6, is as follows: GAGVSQSPSNKVTEKGKDVELRCDPISGHTALYWYRQSLGQGLEFLIYFQGNSAPDKSGLPSDRFSAERTGGSVSTLTIQRTQQEDSAVYLCASSLEARDNSPLHFGNGTRLTVT.

The table lists this clonotype with a few counts. The chain is built from TRBV5-6 and TRBJ2-5; D may be TRBD2 (7 bases). Germline CDR1 SGHDT, CDR2 YYEEEE. Trimming left V 1 base short and J 1 base short, with 14 bases between. The CDR3 loop spans 16 amino acids. The CDR3 sequence: CASSLWRGGAQETQYF. CDR3 DNA sequence: TGTGCCAGCAGCTTGTGGAGAGGGGGGGCCCAAGAGACCCAGTACTTC.

In this sample, this clonotype turned up many times. The gene calls are TRBV29-1 and TRBJ1-6; a weak D match, TRBD1 (5 bases). The CDR3 sequence is 16 residues long. V lost 3 bases and J 8 bases, leaving 20 bases between the germline ends. In germline, CDR1 is SQVTM, CDR2 ANQGSEA. Written as DNA, the CDR3 is TGCAGCGTTGACGGGGAGGGAACAGGACTAGATTCACCCCTCCACTTT. Its translation: CSVDGEGTGLDSPLHF.

The chain employs TRBV30 and TRBJ2-7; D is possibly TRBD1 or TRBD2 (6 bases each). V lost 2 bases and J 7 bases, leaving 15 bases between the germline ends. CDR3 size: 13 residues. CDR1 is GTSNPN and CDR2 is SVGIG in the germline V gene (reference sequence). CDR3 nucleotides: TGTGCCTGGAGTATTACGGGGGCCGCGGAGCAGTACTTC. Encoded protein: CAWSITGAAEQYF.

This clonotype occurred a few times. This chain links TRBV14 with TRBJ1-2; TRBD1 aligns across 8 bases. The germline V gene has CDR1 SGHDN and CDR2 FVKESK. V shed 8 bases, J shed 6 bases, and the junction held 11 bases outside the gene matches. The CDR3 runs 14 residues. This chain's CDR3 is CASRRQGTANGYTF. The CDR3 nucleotides read TGTGCCAGCCGCCGACAGGGGACGGCGAATGGCTACACCTTC.

The V call is TRBV7-2, the J call TRBJ2-5; D remains ambiguous. The CDR3 contains 12 residues. Deletions cut 8 bases from V and 4 bases from J, with 11 bases between. Germline CDR1 is SGHTA and CDR2 is FQGNSA. The CDR3 bases are TGTGCCAGCTCTAAGTACGGAGAGACCCAGTACTTC. Translating gives CASSKYGETQYF.

Remarks on this clonotype: A read error may be the cause here, since a much bigger clone is one base away. CDR3 in DNA: TGTGCCAGCAGTTCCACAGGGGTAGCGGGGGGGCTCCTGTCGAGTGAGCAGTTCTTC. It encodes CASSSTGVAGGLLSSEQFF. This chain connects TRBV28 to TRBJ2-1; 11 nucleotides agree with TRBD2. This CDR3 spans 19 amino acids. Germline CDR1 is MDHEN and CDR2 is SYDVKM. The V segment lost 4 bases and the J segment 9 bases; nucleotides outside the gene matches: 20.

This clonotype appeared a few times. The chain recombines TRBV5-1 with TRBJ2-2; D is uncertain. In germline, CDR1 is SGHRS, CDR2 YFSETQ. V was cut by 4 bases and J by 4 bases, with 8 bases left in between. The CDR3 covers 13 residues. CDR3 bases: TGCGCCAGCAGCCCCCTTTCCACCGGGGAGCTGTTTTTT. Translated, it gives CASSPLSTGELFF.

This sequence joins TRBV7-2 and TRBJ1-4; 8 positions match TRBD1. Germline V gives CDR1 SGHTA, CDR2 FQGNSA. V trimming: 1 base; J trimming: 8 bases; junction bases outside the gene matches: 6. The CDR3 totals 15 residues. CDR3 loop: CASSLGGPGGEKLFF. The CDR3 bases are TGTGCCAGCAGCTTAGGGGGCCCAGGGGGCGAAAAACTGTTTTTT.

This clonotype was seen repeatedly, ten times or more. V gene TRBV11-2 combines with J gene TRBJ2-3, with 15 positions matching TRBD2. The CDR3 runs 17 residues. Trimming took 5 bases from V and 0 from J; bases not matched to a gene: 3. CDR1 and CDR2 from the germline V gene are SGHAT and FQNNGV. This chain's CDR3 is CASSRTSGGVSTDTQYF. In DNA form, the CDR3 reads TGTGCCAGCAGCCGGACTAGCGGGGGGGTTAGCACAGATACGCAGTATTTT.